This TCR beta chain was sequenced in a study of T cells expressing NK-cell markers. For each CDR3 protein, TCRdb gives one entry from its re-call of the 5' RACE reads, without DNA. The sample's table shows about 460,000 distinct CDR3 sequences. This CDR3 comprises 13 residues. CDR1 and CDR2 (germline): KGHDR, SFDVKD. The material sequenced was blood T cells: a sorted CD56 or NKG2C T cell subset, CD4+ or CD8+ T cells, or bulk PBMC T cells (not recorded which). This sequence joins TRBV24-1 and TRBJ2-7; TCRdb names TRBD2, which stays unverified in the absence of DNA. This receptor was taken from a woman aged 45-60 years in good health. The chain's CDR3 is CATRATSVGEQYF.